This T cell receptor beta chain was found in a study of blood T cell repertoires in COVID-19. Study summary: Acute-phase and convalescent COVID-19 samples originated in the United States, Italy and Spain. T cells, B-cell-depleted T cells, or PBMCs provided the cDNA or gDNA that served as material.

A single count supports this clone. J lost 1 base, V lost 7 bases, and 6 bases had no gene match. CDR1 is LNHDA and CDR2 is SQIVND in the germline V gene (reference sequence). CDR3 size: 14 residues. As handled by the study authors: Scientists estimated how many nucleated cells there were by amplifying reference gene primers. Method: immunoSEQ multiplex PCR; TCRdb's copy keeps in-frame clones and lacks some. The V and J calls and clone size were taken over from that table, and D and trimming were inferred from the DNA. Of about 150,000 clones listed, approximately 91% are singletons. V and J are TRBV19 and TRBJ1-1; the match to TRBD1 covers 7 bases. The sequence was collected from a woman between 65 and 79 years old with acute or convalescent COVID-19. The sample taken for sequencing was peripheral blood. In DNA, the CDR3 is TGTGCCAGTATCTCTGGACAGGCGAACACTGAAGCTTTCTTT. It yields the protein CASISGQANTEAFF. Using reference TRBV19 and TRBJ1-1 for the parts outside the CDR3, the full variable domain is DGGITQSPKYLFRKEGQNVTLSCEQNLNHDAMYWYRQDPGQGLRLIYYSQIVNDFQKGDIAEGYSVSREKKESFPLTVTSAQKNPTAFYLCASISGQANTEAFFGQGTRLTVV.